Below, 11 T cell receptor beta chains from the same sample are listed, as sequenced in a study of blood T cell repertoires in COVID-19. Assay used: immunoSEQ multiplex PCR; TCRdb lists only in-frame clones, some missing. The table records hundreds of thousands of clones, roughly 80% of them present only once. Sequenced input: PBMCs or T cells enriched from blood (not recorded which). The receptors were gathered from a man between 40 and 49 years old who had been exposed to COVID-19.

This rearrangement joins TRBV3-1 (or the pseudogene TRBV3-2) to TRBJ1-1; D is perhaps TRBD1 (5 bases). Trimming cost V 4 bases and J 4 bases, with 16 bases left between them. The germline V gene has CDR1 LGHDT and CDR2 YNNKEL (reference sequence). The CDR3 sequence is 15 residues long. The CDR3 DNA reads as TGTGCCAGCAGCCCCCCCTCGGGGGTAAGCACTGAAGCTTTCTTT. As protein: CASSPPSGVSTEAFF.

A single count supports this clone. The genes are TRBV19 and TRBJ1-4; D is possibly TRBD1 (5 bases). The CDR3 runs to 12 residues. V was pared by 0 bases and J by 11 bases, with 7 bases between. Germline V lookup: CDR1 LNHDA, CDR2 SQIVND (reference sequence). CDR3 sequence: CASSIDRGKLFF. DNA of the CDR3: TGTGCCAGTAGTATAGATCGGGGGAAACTGTTTTTT.

CDR3 DNA sequence: TGTGCCAGCAGCTTTTTAGGAGGGCAGTACTTC. Protein product: CASSFLGGQYF. This sequence joins TRBV11-2 and TRBJ2-7, with D perhaps TRBD2 (5 bases). Germline CDR1 and CDR2: SGHAT and FQNNGV. There are 11 residues in the CDR3. The V and J ends lost 3 bases and 9 bases respectively, with 9 bases between them.

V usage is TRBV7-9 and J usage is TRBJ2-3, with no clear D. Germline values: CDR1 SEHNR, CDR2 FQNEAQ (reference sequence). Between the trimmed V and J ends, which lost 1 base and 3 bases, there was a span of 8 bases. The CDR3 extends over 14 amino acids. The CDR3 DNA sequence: TGTGCCAGCAGCTTAGGTTCCGAGACAGATACGCAGTATTTT. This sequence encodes CASSLGSETDTQYF.

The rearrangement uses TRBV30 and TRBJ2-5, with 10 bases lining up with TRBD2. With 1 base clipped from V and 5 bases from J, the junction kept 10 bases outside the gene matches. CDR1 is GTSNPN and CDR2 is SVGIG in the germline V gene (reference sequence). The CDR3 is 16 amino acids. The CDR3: CAWSGETSGWGETQYF. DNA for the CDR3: TGTGCCTGGAGTGGGGAGACTAGCGGGTGGGGGGAGACCCAGTACTTC.

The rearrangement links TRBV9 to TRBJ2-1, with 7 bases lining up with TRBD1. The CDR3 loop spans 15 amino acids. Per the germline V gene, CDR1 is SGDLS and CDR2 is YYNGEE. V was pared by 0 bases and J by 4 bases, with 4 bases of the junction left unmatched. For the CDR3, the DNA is TGTGCCAGCAGCGTAGAGGGGGCACAGTACAATGAGCAGTTCTTC. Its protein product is CASSVEGAQYNEQFF.

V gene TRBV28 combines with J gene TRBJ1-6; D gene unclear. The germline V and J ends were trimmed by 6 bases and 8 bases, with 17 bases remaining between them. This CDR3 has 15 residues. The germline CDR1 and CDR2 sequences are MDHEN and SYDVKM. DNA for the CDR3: TGTGCCAGCAGCCCGGCTCAGATGAGGGATTCACCCCTCCACTTT. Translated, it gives CASSPAQMRDSPLHF.

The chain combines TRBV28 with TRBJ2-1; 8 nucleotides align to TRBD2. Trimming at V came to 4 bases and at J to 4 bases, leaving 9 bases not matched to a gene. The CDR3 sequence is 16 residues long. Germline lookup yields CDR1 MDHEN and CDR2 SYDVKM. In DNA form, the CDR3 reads TGTGCCAGCAGTTCAACCGGGACTAGATCTTACAATGAGCAGTTCTTC. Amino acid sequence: CASSSTGTRSYNEQFF.

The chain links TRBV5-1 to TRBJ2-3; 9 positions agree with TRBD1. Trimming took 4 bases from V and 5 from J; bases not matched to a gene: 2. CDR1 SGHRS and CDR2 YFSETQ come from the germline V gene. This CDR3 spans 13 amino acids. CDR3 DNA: TGCGCCAGCAGCAGGACAGGGGTAGATACGCAGTATTTT. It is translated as CASSRTGVDTQYF.

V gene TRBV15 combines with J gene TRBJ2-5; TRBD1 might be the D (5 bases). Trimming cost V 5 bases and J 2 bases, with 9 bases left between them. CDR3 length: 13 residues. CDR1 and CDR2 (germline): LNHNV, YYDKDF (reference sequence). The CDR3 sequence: CATSLGDQETQYF. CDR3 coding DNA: TGTGCCACCAGCCTAGGGGATCAAGAGACCCAGTACTTC.

The CDR3: CASSAGDRGGNQPQHF. The CDR3 DNA follows: TGTGCCAGCAGCGCTGGGGACAGGGGCGGTAATCAGCCCCAGCATTTT. V gene TRBV9 combines with J gene TRBJ1-5, with 10 nucleotides matching TRBD1. Germline V gives CDR1 SGDLS, CDR2 YYNGEE. The CDR3 spans 16 residues. Germline trimming cut 3 bases from V and 4 bases from J; bases unmatched to any gene: 7.